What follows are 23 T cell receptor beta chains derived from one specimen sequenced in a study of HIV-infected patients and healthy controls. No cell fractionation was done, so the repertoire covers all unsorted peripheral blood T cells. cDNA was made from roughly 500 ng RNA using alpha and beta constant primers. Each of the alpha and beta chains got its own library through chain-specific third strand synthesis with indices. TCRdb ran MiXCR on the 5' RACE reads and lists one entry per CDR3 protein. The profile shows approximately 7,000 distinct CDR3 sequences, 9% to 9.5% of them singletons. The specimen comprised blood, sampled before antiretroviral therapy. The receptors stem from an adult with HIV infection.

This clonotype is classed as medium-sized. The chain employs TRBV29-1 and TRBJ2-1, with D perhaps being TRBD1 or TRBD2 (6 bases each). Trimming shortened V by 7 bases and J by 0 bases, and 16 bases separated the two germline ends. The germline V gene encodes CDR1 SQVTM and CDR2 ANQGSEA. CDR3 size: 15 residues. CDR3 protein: CSAEPGAPSYNEQFF. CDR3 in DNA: TGCAGCGCCGAGCCGGGGGCACCCTCCTACAATGAGCAGTTCTTC.

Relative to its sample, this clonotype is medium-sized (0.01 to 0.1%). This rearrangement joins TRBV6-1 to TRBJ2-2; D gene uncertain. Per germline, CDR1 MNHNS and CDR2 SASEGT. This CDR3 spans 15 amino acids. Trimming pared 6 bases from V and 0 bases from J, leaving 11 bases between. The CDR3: CASRLDVSNTGELFF. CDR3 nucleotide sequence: TGTGCCAGCAGGTTGGACGTATCGAACACCGGGGAGCTGTTTTTT.

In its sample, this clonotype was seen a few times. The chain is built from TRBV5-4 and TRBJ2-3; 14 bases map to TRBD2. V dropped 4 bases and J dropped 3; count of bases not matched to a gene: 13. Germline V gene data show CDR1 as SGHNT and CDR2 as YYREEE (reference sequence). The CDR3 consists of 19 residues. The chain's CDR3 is CASSLGPGTSGRMTDTQYF. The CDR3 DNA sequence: TGTGCCAGCAGCCTAGGACCAGGGACTAGCGGGAGAATGACAGATACGCAGTATTTT.

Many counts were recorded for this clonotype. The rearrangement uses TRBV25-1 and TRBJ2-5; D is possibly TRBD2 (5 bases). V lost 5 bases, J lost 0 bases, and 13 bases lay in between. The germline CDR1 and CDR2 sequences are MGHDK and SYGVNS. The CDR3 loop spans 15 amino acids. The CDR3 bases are TGTGCCAGCAGTCCGGGGAGTCCTTACCAAGAGACCCAGTACTTC. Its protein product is CASSPGSPYQETQYF.

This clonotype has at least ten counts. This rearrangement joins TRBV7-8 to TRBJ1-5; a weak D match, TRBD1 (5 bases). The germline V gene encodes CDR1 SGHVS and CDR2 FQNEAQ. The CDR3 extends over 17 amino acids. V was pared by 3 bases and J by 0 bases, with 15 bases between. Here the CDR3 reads CASSLLRDVDSNQPQHF. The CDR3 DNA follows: TGTGCCAGCAGCTTGCTGAGGGACGTAGATAGCAATCAGCCCCAGCATTTT. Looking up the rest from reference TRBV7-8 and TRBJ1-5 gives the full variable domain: GAGVSQSPRYKVAKRGQDVALRCDPISGHVSLFWYQQALGQGPEFLTYFQNEAQLDKSGLPSDRFFAERPEGSVSTLKIQRTQQEDSAVYLCASSLLRDVDSNQPQHFGDGTRLSIL.

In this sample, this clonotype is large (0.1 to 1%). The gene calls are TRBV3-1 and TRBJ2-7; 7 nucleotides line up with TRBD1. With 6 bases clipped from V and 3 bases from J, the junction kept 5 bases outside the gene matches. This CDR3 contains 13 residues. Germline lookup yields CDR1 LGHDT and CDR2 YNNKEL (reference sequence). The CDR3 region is CASSPRGHYEQYF. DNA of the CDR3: TGTGCCAGCAGTCCGAGGGGGCACTACGAGCAGTACTTC.

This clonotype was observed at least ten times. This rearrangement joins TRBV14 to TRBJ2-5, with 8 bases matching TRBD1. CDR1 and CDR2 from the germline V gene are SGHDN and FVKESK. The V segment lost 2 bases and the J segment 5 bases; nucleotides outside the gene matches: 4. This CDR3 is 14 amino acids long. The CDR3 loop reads CASSQLRGLETQYF. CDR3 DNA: TGTGCCAGCAGCCAACTCAGGGGGCTCGAGACCCAGTACTTC.

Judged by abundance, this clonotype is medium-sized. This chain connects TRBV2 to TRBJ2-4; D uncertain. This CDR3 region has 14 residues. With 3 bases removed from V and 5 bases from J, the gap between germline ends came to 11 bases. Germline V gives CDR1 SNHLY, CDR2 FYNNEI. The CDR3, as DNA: TGTGCCAGCAGTGATTGGTCGACTGAAAACATTCAGTACTTC. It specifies CASSDWSTENIQYF.

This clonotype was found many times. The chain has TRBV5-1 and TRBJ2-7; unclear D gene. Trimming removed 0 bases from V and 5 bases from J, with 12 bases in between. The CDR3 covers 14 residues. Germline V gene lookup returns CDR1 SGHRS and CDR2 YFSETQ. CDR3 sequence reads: CASSLAWGLDEQYF. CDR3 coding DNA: TGCGCCAGCAGCTTGGCCTGGGGTCTCGACGAGCAGTACTTC.

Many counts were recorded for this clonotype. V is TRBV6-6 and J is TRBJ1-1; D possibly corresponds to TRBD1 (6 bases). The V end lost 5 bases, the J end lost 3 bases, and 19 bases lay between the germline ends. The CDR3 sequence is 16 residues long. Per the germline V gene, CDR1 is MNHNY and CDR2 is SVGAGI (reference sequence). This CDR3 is CASSPPPYGQHTEAFF. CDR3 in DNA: TGTGCCAGCAGTCCCCCCCCCTACGGACAGCACACTGAAGCTTTCTTT.

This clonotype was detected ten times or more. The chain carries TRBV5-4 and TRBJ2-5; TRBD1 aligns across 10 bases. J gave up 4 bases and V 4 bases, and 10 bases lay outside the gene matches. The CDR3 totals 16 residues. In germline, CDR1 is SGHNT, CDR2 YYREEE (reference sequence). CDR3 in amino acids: CASSPTGTGDLETQYF. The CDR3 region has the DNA TGTGCCAGCAGCCCCACCGGGACAGGGGATTTAGAGACCCAGTACTTC.

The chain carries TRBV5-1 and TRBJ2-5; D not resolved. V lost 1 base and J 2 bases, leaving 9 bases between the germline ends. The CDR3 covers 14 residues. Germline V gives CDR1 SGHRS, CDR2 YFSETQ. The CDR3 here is CASSLWGNQETQYF. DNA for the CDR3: TGCGCCAGCAGCTTGTGGGGAAATCAAGAGACCCAGTACTTC. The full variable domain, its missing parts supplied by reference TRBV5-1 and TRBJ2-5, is KAGVTQTPRYLIKTRGQQVTLSCSPISGHRSVSWYQQTPGQGLQFLFEYFSETQRNKGNFPGRFSGRQFSNSRSEMNVSTLELGDSALYLCASSLWGNQETQYFGPGTRLLVL.

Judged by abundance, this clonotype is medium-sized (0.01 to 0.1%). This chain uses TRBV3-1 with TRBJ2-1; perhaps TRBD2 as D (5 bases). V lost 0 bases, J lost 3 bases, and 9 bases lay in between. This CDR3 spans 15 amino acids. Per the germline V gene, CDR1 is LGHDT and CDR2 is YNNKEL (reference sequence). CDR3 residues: CASSQDQRGYNEQFF. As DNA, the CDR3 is TGTGCCAGCAGCCAAGATCAACGGGGCTACAATGAGCAGTTCTTC.

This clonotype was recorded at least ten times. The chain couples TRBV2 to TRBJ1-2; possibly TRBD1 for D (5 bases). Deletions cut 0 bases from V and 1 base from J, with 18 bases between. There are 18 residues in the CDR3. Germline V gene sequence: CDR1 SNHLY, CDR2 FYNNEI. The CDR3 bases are TGTGCCAGCAGTGAAGCGGGCCAACTCATACAGGATAACTATGGCTACACCTTC. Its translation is CASSEAGQLIQDNYGYTF.

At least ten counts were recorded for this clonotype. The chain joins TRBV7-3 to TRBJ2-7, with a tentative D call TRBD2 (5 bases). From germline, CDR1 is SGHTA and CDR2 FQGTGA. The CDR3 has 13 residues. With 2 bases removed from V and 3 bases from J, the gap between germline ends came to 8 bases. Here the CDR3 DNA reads TGTGCCAGCAGCTTACTAAGCGGCTACGAGCAGTACTTC. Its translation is CASSLLSGYEQYF.

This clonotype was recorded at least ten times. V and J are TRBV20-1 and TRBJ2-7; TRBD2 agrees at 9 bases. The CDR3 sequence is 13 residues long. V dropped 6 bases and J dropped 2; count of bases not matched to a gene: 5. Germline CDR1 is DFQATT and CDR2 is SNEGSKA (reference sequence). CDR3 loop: CSALAGATYEQYF. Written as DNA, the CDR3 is TGCAGTGCCTTAGCGGGAGCAACCTACGAGCAGTACTTC.

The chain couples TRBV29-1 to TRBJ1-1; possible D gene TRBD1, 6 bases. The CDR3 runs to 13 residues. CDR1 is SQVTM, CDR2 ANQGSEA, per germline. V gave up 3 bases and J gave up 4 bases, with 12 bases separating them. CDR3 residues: CSVERQGSTEAFF. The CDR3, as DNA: TGCAGCGTTGAGCGGCAGGGGAGCACTGAAGCTTTCTTT.

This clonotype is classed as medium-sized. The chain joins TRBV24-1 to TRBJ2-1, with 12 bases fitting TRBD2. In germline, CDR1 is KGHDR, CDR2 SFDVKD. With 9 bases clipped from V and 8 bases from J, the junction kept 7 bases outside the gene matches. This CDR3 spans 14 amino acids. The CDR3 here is CATGSSGRDDEQFF. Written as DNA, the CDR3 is TGTGCCACCGGCTCTAGCGGGAGGGACGATGAGCAGTTCTTC.

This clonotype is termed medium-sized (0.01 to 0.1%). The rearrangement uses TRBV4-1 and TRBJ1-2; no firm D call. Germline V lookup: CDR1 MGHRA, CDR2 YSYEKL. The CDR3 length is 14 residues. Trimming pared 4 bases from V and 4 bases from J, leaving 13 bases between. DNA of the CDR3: TGCGCCAGCAGCCCCCTCCCGTACACCTATGGCTACACCTTC. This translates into CASSPLPYTYGYTF.

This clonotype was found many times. The CDR3 here is CASSLQDDTDTQYF. DNA of the CDR3: TGTGCCAGTAGTCTACAGGATGACACAGATACGCAGTATTTT. The V call is TRBV19, the J call TRBJ2-3; D is perhaps TRBD1 (5 bases). There are 14 residues in the CDR3. In germline, CDR1 is LNHDA, CDR2 SQIVND (reference sequence). The germline V and J ends were trimmed by 5 bases and 2 bases, with 11 bases remaining between them.

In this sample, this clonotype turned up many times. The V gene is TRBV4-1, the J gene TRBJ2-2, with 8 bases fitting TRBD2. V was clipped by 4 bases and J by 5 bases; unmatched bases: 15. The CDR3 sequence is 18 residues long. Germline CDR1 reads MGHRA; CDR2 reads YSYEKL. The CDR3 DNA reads TGCGCCAGCAGCCCCCTAGGTAGCGGGGTCCCTCGGACCGGGGAGCTGTTTTTT. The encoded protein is CASSPLGSGVPRTGELFF.

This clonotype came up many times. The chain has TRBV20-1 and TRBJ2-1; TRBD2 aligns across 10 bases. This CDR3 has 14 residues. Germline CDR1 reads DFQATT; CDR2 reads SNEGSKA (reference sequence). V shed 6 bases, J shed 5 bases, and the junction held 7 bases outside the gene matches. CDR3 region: CSAKSSGRNNEQFF. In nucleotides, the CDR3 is TGCAGTGCCAAATCTAGCGGGAGAAACAATGAGCAGTTCTTC.

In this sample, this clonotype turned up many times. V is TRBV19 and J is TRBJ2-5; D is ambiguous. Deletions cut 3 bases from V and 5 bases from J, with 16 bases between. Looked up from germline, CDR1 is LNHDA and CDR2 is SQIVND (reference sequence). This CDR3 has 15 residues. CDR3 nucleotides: TGTGCCAGTAGTATCTCGTTCCAGGCCTTCGAGACCCAGTACTTC. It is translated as CASSISFQAFETQYF. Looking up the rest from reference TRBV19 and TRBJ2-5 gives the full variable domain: DGGITQSPKYLFRKEGQNVTLSCEQNLNHDAMYWYRQDPGQGLRLIYYSQIVNDFQKGDIAEGYSVSREKKESFPLTVTSAQKNPTAFYLCASSISFQAFETQYFGPGTRLLVL.